This T cell receptor (beta chain) comes out of a study of response to subunit inactivated influenza vaccine. A single record per CDR3 protein comes from TCRdb applying MiXCR to the RT-PCR reads. The sample carries 500,000 to 600,000 distinct CDR3 sequences, approximately 10% recorded once. This clonotype was recorded a few times. There are 15 residues in the CDR3. Germline V gene data show CDR1 as MNHEY and CDR2 as SMNVEV (reference sequence). After removal of 0 bases from V and 2 bases from J, the junction contained 4 bases not matched to a gene. The V gene is TRBV27, the J gene TRBJ2-7, with 7 bases fitting TRBD1. The sequence was collected from a man aged 50 to 60 who received an inactivated influenza vaccine. The specimen was PBMCs from blood, collected on the day of vaccination. Written as DNA, the CDR3 is TGTGCCAGCAGTTTATCGGGGACAGTAGCCTACGAGCAGTACTTC. It encodes CASSLSGTVAYEQYF.